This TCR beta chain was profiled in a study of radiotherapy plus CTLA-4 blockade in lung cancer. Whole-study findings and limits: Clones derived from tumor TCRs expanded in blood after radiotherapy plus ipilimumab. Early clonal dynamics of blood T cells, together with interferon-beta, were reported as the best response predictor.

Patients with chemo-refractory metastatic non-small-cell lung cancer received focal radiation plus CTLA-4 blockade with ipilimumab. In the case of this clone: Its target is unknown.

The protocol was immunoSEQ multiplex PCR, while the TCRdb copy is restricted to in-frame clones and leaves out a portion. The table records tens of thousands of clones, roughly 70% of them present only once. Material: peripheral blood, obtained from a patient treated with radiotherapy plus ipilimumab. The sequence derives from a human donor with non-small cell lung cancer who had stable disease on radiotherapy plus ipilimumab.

The CDR3 DNA reads as TGTGCCAGCAGCTTAGAGGAGCGGGCAAGGACCCAGTACTTC. Translated, it gives CASSLEERARTQYF. The chain employs TRBV11-3 and TRBJ2-5; TRBD2 is a possible D gene (6 bases). Per the germline V gene, CDR1 is SGHNT and CDR2 is YENEEA. The CDR3 is 14 residues long. V gave up 0 bases and J gave up 7 bases, with 12 bases separating them.